What follows are 27 T cell receptor beta chains derived from one specimen sequenced in a study of OX40 agonist ivuxolimab in advanced cancers. The library relied on the immunoSEQ multiplex PCR assay. In TCRdb, the immuneACCESS table is reduced to in-frame sequences with V and J assigned. These tables do not hold every clone; where another copy was compared, an unresolved V gene accounts for under half, and the others remain unexplained. Across this sample there are tens of thousands of clones, with 89% seen only once. Together, the top ten hold 6% to 7% of the sample. Specimen: CD4+ or CD8+ T cells sorted from blood, collected in a trial of the OX40 agonist ivuxolimab. Every receptor here comes from an adult with an advanced solid tumor such as melanoma, head and neck, liver or kidney cancer.

This chain connects TRBV11-3 to TRBJ2-3; 11 nucleotides line up with TRBD1. This CDR3 contains 19 residues. With V trimmed by 5 bases and J by 1 base, 14 bases remained unmatched. Germline V gives CDR1 SGHNT, CDR2 YENEEA. The CDR3 DNA reads TGTGCCAGCAGCCAACTACCGGGACAGGGGGAGTACGGCACAGATACGCAGTATTTT. Amino acid sequence: CASSQLPGQGEYGTDTQYF.

This clone was detected a few times. The chain has TRBV2 and TRBJ1-1, with D hard to call. CDR1 is SNHLY and CDR2 is FYNNEI in the germline V gene. The CDR3 consists of 13 residues. Trimming shortened V by 6 bases and J by 0 bases, and 8 bases separated the two germline ends. This CDR3 reads CASREIMNTEAFF. CDR3 in DNA: TGTGCCAGCAGGGAAATCATGAACACTGAAGCTTTCTTT.

V is TRBV7-2 and J is TRBJ2-7; D unresolved. Trimming removed 4 bases from V and 7 bases from J, with 17 bases in between. CDR3 length equals 14 residues. CDR1 and CDR2 (germline): SGHTA, FQGNSA. The CDR3 coding sequence is TGTGCCAGCAGCTCGGAGTTAGACCCTCTTGAGCAGTACTTC. Protein: CASSSELDPLEQYF. Supplemented by reference TRBV7-2 and TRBJ2-7, the full variable domain reads GAGVSQSPSNKVTEKGKDVELRCDPISGHTALYWYRQSLGQGLEFLIYFQGNSAPDKSGLPSDRFSAERTGGSVSTLTIQRTQQEDSAVYLCASSSELDPLEQYFGPGTRLTVT.

V and J are TRBV27 and TRBJ2-1, with 10 bases matching TRBD2. CDR3 size: 15 residues. The trim removed 5 bases at V and 3 bases at J, leaving 4 bases unmatched. The germline V gene has CDR1 MNHEY and CDR2 SMNVEV (reference sequence). In nucleotides, the CDR3 is TGTGCCAGCAGTCCCGGACTAGCGGTCTACAATGAGCAGTTCTTC. Amino acids: CASSPGLAVYNEQFF.

The CDR3 DNA reads TGTGCCAGCAGATTACAGGGAAGCAATCAGCCCCAGCATTTT. Translated: CASRLQGSNQPQHF. The V and J genes are TRBV28 and TRBJ1-5, with TRBD1 as a possible D gene (6 bases). Trimming pared 6 bases from V and 1 base from J, leaving 10 bases between. Germline assignment: CDR1 MDHEN and CDR2 SYDVKM. CDR3 length: 14 residues. The full variable domain, with the rest looked up from reference TRBV28 and TRBJ1-5, is DVKVTQSSRYLVKRTGEKVFLECVQDMDHENMFWYRQDPGLGLRLIYFSYDVKMKEKGDIPEGYSVSREKKERFSLILESASTNQTSMYLCASRLQGSNQPQHFGDGTRLSIL.

J is TRBJ1-1 and V is TRBV29-1; D gene ambiguous. Trimming left V 4 bases short and J 1 base short, with 4 bases between. The CDR3 covers 11 residues. Per germline, CDR1 SQVTM and CDR2 ANQGSEA. The CDR3 sequence: CSVVWNTEAFF. CDR3 DNA: TGCAGCGTTGTCTGGAACACTGAAGCTTTCTTT.

The J gene is TRBJ1-2, the V gene TRBV28; TRBD1 is a possible D gene (6 bases). Germline-derived CDR1 and CDR2 are MDHEN and SYDVKM. This CDR3 has 16 amino acids. Trimming cost V 6 bases and J 8 bases, with 25 bases left between them. The CDR3 coding sequence is TGTGCCAGCAGCTCCTTTTGGGAGGGGGGGATGGAGGGCTACACCTTC. Translated: CASSSFWEGGMEGYTF.

This clone appeared a single time. The chain joins TRBV6-1 to TRBJ2-3; perhaps D is TRBD1 or TRBD2 (5 bases each). In germline, CDR1 is MNHNS, CDR2 SASEGT. V shed 4 bases and J shed 2 bases, with 25 bases lying between them. The CDR3 consists of 19 residues. CDR3 bases: TGTGCCAGCAGTGCCTTCCTAATTGGGGGAGTTGGGAACACAGATACGCAGTATTTT. Amino acids: CASSAFLIGGVGNTDTQYF.

The chain carries TRBV4-1 and TRBJ2-7; the D is unclear. The CDR3 totals 13 residues. CDR1 is MGHRA, CDR2 YSYEKL, per germline. Deletions cut 1 base from V and 3 bases from J, with 7 bases between. Here the CDR3 reads CASSQGEDYEQYF. CDR3 bases: TGCGCCAGCAGCCAAGGAGAAGACTACGAGCAGTACTTC.

The CDR3 region is CASSGTSGNTGELFF. As DNA, the CDR3 is TGCGCCAGCAGTGGGACTAGCGGAAACACCGGGGAGCTGTTTTTT. J is TRBJ2-2 and V is TRBV10-2; 10 bases match TRBD2. V shed 4 bases, J shed 2 bases, and the junction held 1 base outside the gene matches. Germline V CDR1 and CDR2: WSHSY, SAAADI. The CDR3 totals 15 residues.

This clone was counted a single time. The V call is TRBV4-1, the J call TRBJ2-1; maybe TRBD2 (6 bases). Per germline, CDR1 MGHRA and CDR2 YSYEKL. The CDR3 runs to 16 residues. Trimming stripped 7 bases from V and 0 bases from J, with 16 bases between. CDR3 coding DNA: TGCGCCAGCACCTTAGGAGGGAGGAGCTCCTACAATGAGCAGTTCTTC. This encodes CASTLGGRSSYNEQFF.

The CDR3 region has the DNA TGTGCCAGCAGCTTCCCGGCGGGGGTGAACCAAGAGACCCAGTACTTC. Translating gives CASSFPAGVNQETQYF. The chain links TRBV7-9 to TRBJ2-5, with 7 bases aligning to TRBD2. Germline CDR1 SEHNR, CDR2 FQNEAQ (reference sequence). The CDR3 is made up of 16 amino acids. V lost 3 bases and J lost 0; bases outside the gene matches: 7.

The chain joins TRBV28 to TRBJ1-1; D might be TRBD1 (6 bases). The CDR3 runs to 17 residues. The V gene lost 3 bases and the J gene lost 1 base, with 18 bases spanning the gap. CDR1 MDHEN and CDR2 SYDVKM come from the germline V gene. CDR3 residues: CASSLTDWGAGNTEAFF. CDR3 sequence (DNA): TGTGCCAGCAGTTTGACGGACTGGGGGGCTGGGAACACTGAAGCTTTCTTT.

The V call is TRBV5-6, the J call TRBJ2-4; D is perhaps TRBD1 (5 bases). The V gene's germline CDR1 is SGHDT and CDR2 YYEEEE. This CDR3 is 14 amino acids long. Between the trimmed V and J ends, which lost 3 bases and 7 bases, there was a span of 14 bases. The CDR3 sequence: CASSSSGNRNIQYF. Written as DNA, the CDR3 is TGTGCCAGCAGCTCCTCAGGGAATAGGAACATTCAGTACTTC.

The chain uses TRBV2 and TRBJ2-7, with 9 bases that match TRBD2. Germline V lookup: CDR1 SNHLY, CDR2 FYNNEI. After removal of 4 bases from V and 6 bases from J, the junction contained 1 base not matched to a gene. This CDR3 is 12 amino acids long. The CDR3 sequence is CASSGTSVEQYF. The CDR3 DNA is TGTGCCAGCAGTGGGACTAGCGTCGAGCAGTACTTC.

The chain uses TRBV19 and TRBJ1-3, with D possibly matching TRBD1 (6 bases). Trimming removed 7 bases from V and 4 bases from J, with 17 bases in between. CDR1 is LNHDA and CDR2 is SQIVND in the germline V gene (reference sequence). CDR3 length: 15 residues. In nucleotides, the CDR3 is TGTGCCAGTACCTCATCCCGGACAGCAGGAAACACCATATATTTT. As protein: CASTSSRTAGNTIYF.

The gene calls are TRBV30 and TRBJ2-1, with 9 bases identical to TRBD1. Germline V CDR1 and CDR2: GTSNPN, SVGIG (reference sequence). V gave up 0 bases and J gave up 4 bases; unmatched junction bases: 4. The CDR3 length is 15 residues. CDR3: CAWSVGTGQYNEQFF. The CDR3 DNA is TGTGCCTGGAGTGTAGGGACAGGGCAATACAATGAGCAGTTCTTC.

The V and J genes are TRBV7-9 and TRBJ2-1; D is unclear. This CDR3 is built from 14 residues. Between the trimmed V and J ends, which lost 8 bases and 0 bases, there was a span of 11 bases. Germline-derived CDR1 and CDR2 are SEHNR and FQNEAQ (reference sequence). CDR3 protein: CASVQFDSYNEQFF. DNA for the CDR3: TGTGCCAGCGTGCAGTTCGACTCCTACAATGAGCAGTTCTTC.

This clone was recorded once. The chain joins TRBV11-2 to TRBJ2-7; D assignment may be TRBD1 or TRBD2 (5 bases each). CDR1 is SGHAT, CDR2 FQNNGV, per germline. The CDR3 is 12 residues long. V dropped 3 bases and J dropped 5 bases, with 8 bases sitting between them. The CDR3 is CASSFWGNEQYF. For the CDR3, the DNA is TGTGCCAGCAGCTTCTGGGGGAACGAGCAGTACTTC.

There are a few counts of this clone. The sample has other DNA sequences that encode this CDR3 too. The rearrangement uses TRBV27 and TRBJ2-1, with D hard to call. The CDR3 is 11 residues long. Germline CDR1 reads MNHEY; CDR2 reads SMNVEV (reference sequence). Trimming removed 3 bases from V and 4 bases from J, with 1 base in between. In nucleotides, the CDR3 is TGTGCCAGCAGTTTGTACAATGAGCAGTTCTTC. It is translated as CASSLYNEQFF.

The chain employs TRBV6-1 and TRBJ1-2; no clear D. This CDR3 is 14 amino acids long. Germline V CDR1 and CDR2: MNHNS, SASEGT. Between the trimmed V and J ends, which lost 2 bases and 4 bases, there was a span of 11 bases. Written as DNA, the CDR3 is TGTGCCAGCAGTGAAAACCTGGGAGGCTATGGCTACACCTTC. It encodes CASSENLGGYGYTF.

The chain is built from TRBV6-5 and TRBJ2-5; the D gene is possibly TRBD1 (5 bases). The CDR3 extends over 14 amino acids. Germline lookup yields CDR1 MNHEY and CDR2 SVGAGI. V gave up 0 bases and J gave up 2 bases, with 7 bases separating them. The CDR3 is CASSYSNRQETQYF. CDR3 in DNA: TGTGCCAGCAGTTACTCGAACAGGCAAGAGACCCAGTACTTC.

The chain has TRBV4-3 and TRBJ1-1; TRBD1 agrees at 7 bases. This CDR3 is 15 amino acids long. V lost 3 bases to trimming and J lost 6 bases; unmatched junction nucleotides: 10. Germline values: CDR1 LGHNA, CDR2 YSLEER. The CDR3 DNA follows: TGCGCCAGCAGCCACGGACAGGAAGGGTGGGCTGAAGCTTTCTTT. It translates to CASSHGQEGWAEAFF.

The V gene is TRBV19, the J gene TRBJ2-7; 11 bases are shared with TRBD1. V lost 5 bases, J lost 5 bases, and 8 bases stayed unmatched. The length of the CDR3 is 15 residues. Germline lookup yields CDR1 LNHDA and CDR2 SQIVND (reference sequence). The CDR3 DNA reads TGTGCCAGTAGTCCTAGGGGACAGGGGGGCAACGAGCAGTACTTC. Encoded protein: CASSPRGQGGNEQYF.

The chain is built from TRBV6-1 and TRBJ1-4; D is undetermined. There are 14 residues in the CDR3. Per germline, CDR1 MNHNS and CDR2 SASEGT. V was trimmed by 1 base and J by 5 bases, leaving 8 bases between them. CDR3 nucleotide sequence: TGTGCCAGCAGTGAAGGTACGGGGAATGAAAAACTGTTTTTT. Amino acids: CASSEGTGNEKLFF.

In this sample, this clone turned up a few times. The chain recombines TRBV27 with TRBJ1-1; a weak D match, TRBD1 (5 bases). With 6 bases removed from V and 5 bases from J, the gap between germline ends came to 13 bases. This CDR3 is 13 amino acids long. CDR1 and CDR2 (germline): MNHEY, SMNVEV (reference sequence). The CDR3 reads CASSPSGVTEAFF. The CDR3, as DNA: TGTGCCAGCAGCCCCTCGGGGGTAACTGAAGCTTTCTTT.

CDR3 in amino acids: CASSLDTGGNQPQHF. The CDR3 DNA follows: TGCGCCAGCAGCTTAGACACAGGCGGCAATCAGCCCCAGCATTTT. The V gene is TRBV5-1, the J gene TRBJ1-5; D is possibly TRBD1 (5 bases). V was pared by 2 bases and J by 2 bases, with 11 bases between. CDR3 length: 15 amino acids. Germline CDR1 reads SGHRS; CDR2 reads YFSETQ.